This T cell receptor (beta chain) was recovered during a study of response to subunit inactivated influenza vaccine listed by TCRdb under 2018. The study in broad terms: Deep quantitative profiling of the T cell receptor repertoire was used in the study to follow responses to a trivalent subunit inactivated influenza vaccine.

Paper-wide results and their limitations: According to the authors, only a limited number of new T cells may be recruited by each seasonal influenza vaccination.

This clonotype has ten or more counts. The specificity of this receptor is unknown. Base-call qualities are not available, and no considerably larger clone is one nucleotide away. Libraries were constructed by RT-PCR. The sequencer listed for this sample is Illumina HiSeq 2500. TCRdb's own reprocessing of the public reads used fastp at Q25 and MiXCR and kept productive beta chains. Each entry merges the rows of one CDR3 protein and shows their most common DNA and genes. In this sample the table shows 550,000 to 600,000 distinct CDR3 sequences, about 10% of which occur a single time. The top ten clonotypes cover 10% of the sample. The sequence was obtained from a man in his fifties or sixties who received an inactivated influenza vaccine. Donor details come from another sample of the same person, matched by shared clones. Sequenced here: PBMCs from blood, sampled on the day of vaccination.

CDR3 protein: CASSQVTGGASSYGYTF. The sequence in DNA is TGCGCCAGCAGCCAAGTGACAGGGGGCGCGTCTTCCTATGGCTACACCTTC. The V and J genes are TRBV4-1 and TRBJ1-2, with TRBD1 identical over 10 junction bases. Reading the germline V gene gives CDR1 MGHRA and CDR2 YSYEKL. V trim: 1 base; J trim: 4 bases; unmatched bases: 9. Measured from the cysteine to the phenylalanine, the CDR3 is 17 residues long. The kept DNA is CDR3 alone, 51 bases in frame from the first base.